One sample yielded the 5 T cell receptor beta chains listed below, sequenced in a study of long-term antiretroviral therapy in people with HIV. Survey level was the resolution at which the v3.0 immunoSEQ assay ran. Assay: immunoSEQ multiplex PCR; the TCRdb copy retains only in-frame clones and omits some. The top ten hold roughly 2.9% of the sample, which has roughly 33,000 clones, roughly 97% seen once. The specimen was unsorted PBMCs, collected 6.9 years after starting antiretroviral therapy. Receptors originate from a man between 25 and 39 years old with HIV.

V gene TRBV14 combines with J gene TRBJ2-3; 11 nucleotides agree with TRBD2. Germline trimming cut 4 bases from V and 6 bases from J; bases unmatched to any gene: 9. The CDR3 runs 16 residues. Looked up from germline, CDR1 is SGHDN and CDR2 is FVKESK. CDR3 coding DNA: TGTGCCAGCAGCCCCGTCACTAGCGGGAGAGTGGATACGCAGTATTTT. This translates into CASSPVTSGRVDTQYF.

The chain couples TRBV15 to TRBJ2-3, with TRBD1 identical over 7 bases. Trimming removed 2 bases from V and 5 bases from J; junction bases left unmatched: 1. The CDR3 length is 13 residues. CDR1 and CDR2 from the germline V gene are LNHNV and YYDKDF (reference sequence). CDR3 in amino acids: CATSRNRGDTQYF. CDR3 coding DNA: TGTGCCACCAGCAGAAACAGGGGAGATACGCAGTATTTT.

The CDR3 spells CASSLAQNTEAFF. DNA of the CDR3: TGTGCCAGCAGTTTAGCCCAGAACACTGAAGCTTTCTTT. The chain employs TRBV27 and TRBJ1-1; no clear D gene. This CDR3 has 13 amino acids. Trimming removed 2 bases from V and 1 base from J, with 5 bases in between. The germline V gene has CDR1 MNHEY and CDR2 SMNVEV (reference sequence).

The chain links TRBV2 to TRBJ2-2; 7 bases are shared with TRBD1. The CDR3 spans 13 residues. The junction had 4 bases not matched to a gene; V was cut back by 8 bases and J by 4 bases. The germline CDR1 and CDR2 sequences are SNHLY and FYNNEI. The CDR3 spells CASAWTGTGELFF. The CDR3 bases are TGTGCCAGCGCCTGGACAGGCACCGGGGAGCTGTTTTTT.

This rearrangement joins TRBV6-6 to TRBJ2-7; D is possibly TRBD1 or TRBD2 (5 bases each). CDR3 size: 12 residues. With 6 bases removed from V and 3 bases from J, the gap between germline ends came to 9 bases. The germline gives CDR1 MNHNY, CDR2 SVGAGI (reference sequence). The CDR3 DNA reads TGTGCCAGCAGGGGACCTCTCTACGAGCAGTACTTC. It yields the protein CASRGPLYEQYF.